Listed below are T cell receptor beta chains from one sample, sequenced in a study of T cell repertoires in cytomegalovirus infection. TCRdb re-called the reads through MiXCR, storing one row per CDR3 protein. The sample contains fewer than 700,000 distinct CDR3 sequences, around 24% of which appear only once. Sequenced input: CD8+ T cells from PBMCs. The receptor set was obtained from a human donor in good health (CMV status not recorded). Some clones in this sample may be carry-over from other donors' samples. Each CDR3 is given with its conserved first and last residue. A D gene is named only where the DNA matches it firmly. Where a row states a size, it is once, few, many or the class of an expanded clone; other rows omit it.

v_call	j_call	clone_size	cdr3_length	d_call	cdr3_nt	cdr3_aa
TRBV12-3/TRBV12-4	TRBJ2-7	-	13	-	TGTGCCAGCAGTTTATCACTGGCCTACGAGCAGTACTTC	CASSLSLAYEQYF
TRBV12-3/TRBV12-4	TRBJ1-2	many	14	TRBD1	TGTGCCAGCAGGCCTACAGGGGCTAACTATGGCTACACCTTC	CASRPTGANYGYTF
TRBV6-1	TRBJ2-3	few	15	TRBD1	TGTGCCAGCAGTTGGACAGGGGACGACACAGATACGCAGTATTTT	CASSWTGDDTDTQYF
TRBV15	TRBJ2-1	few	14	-	TGTGCCACCAGCAGAGATTTGGGGGTCAATGAGCAGTTCTTC	CATSRDLGVNEQFF
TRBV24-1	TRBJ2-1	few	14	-	TGTGCCACCAGTGATTTGGTGGGGAGCGATGAGCAGTTCTTC	CATSDLVGSDEQFF
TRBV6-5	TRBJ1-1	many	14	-	TGTGCCAGCAGTTACCTGACCCCCGGAGGGGAAGCTTTCTTT	CASSYLTPGGEAFF
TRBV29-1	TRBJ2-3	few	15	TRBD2	TGCAGCGTTGACAGATCGGGGGGGCTAGGGGATACGCAGTATTTT	CSVDRSGGLGDTQYF
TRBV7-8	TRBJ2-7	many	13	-	TGTGCCAGCAGCCAGGACAGATCCTACGAGCAGTACTTC	CASSQDRSYEQYF
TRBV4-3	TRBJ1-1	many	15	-	TGCGCCAGCAGCCTCGGGTCCTCGGGACACACTGAAGCTTTCTTT	CASSLGSSGHTEAFF
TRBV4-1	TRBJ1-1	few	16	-	TGCGCCAGCAGCCAAGACAGTGGGATTACGGGCACTGAAGCTTTCTTT	CASSQDSGITGTEAFF
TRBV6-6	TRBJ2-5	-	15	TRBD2	TGTGCCAGCAGTTACCCCAGCGGGGGGAAAGAGACCCAGTACTTC	CASSYPSGGKETQYF
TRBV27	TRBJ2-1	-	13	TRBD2	TGTGCCAGCACTGGGGGGGGTGATAATGAGCAGTTCTTC	CASTGGGDNEQFF
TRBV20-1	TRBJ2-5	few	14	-	TGCAGTGTTGGGGACTACAGGGACGGGGGGACCCAGTACTTC	CSVGDYRDGGTQYF
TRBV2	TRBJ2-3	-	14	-	TGTGCCAATACTAACCCCGGGGCAGGAGATACGCAGTATTTT	CANTNPGAGDTQYF
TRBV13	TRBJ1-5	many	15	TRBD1	TGTGCCAGCAGCGTTGGGACAGGGGAAGGTCAGCCCCAGCATTTT	CASSVGTGEGQPQHF
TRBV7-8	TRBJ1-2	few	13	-	TGTGCCAGCAGCTTAGGCCCACAGGCGGGCTACACCTTC	CASSLGPQAGYTF
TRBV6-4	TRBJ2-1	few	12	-	TGTGCCAGCAGTGAACAGGGCCGTGAGCAGTTCTTC	CASSEQGREQFF
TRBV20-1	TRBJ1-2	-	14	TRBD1	TGCAGTGCTCCTAGGAACAGGGGATACTATGGCTACACCTTC	CSAPRNRGYYGYTF
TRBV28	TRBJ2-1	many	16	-	TGTGCCAGCAGACTTATGTCTGAGGAAGGTTACAATGAGCAGTTCTTC	CASRLMSEEGYNEQFF
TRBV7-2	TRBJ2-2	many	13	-	TGTGCCAGCAGCTTGGACCCAACCGGGGAGCTGTTTTTT	CASSLDPTGELFF
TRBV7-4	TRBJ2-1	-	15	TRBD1	TGTGTCAGCATCCAGACAGGGAAGCACTACAATGAGCAGTTCTTC	CVSIQTGKHYNEQFF
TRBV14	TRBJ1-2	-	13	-	TGTGCCAGCAGCCAAGTTGCGGGATATGGCTACACCTTC	CASSQVAGYGYTF
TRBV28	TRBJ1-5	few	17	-	TGTGCCAGCAGTTCGTACCGGACAGTTGCTAGCAATCAGCCCCAGCATTTT	CASSSYRTVASNQPQHF
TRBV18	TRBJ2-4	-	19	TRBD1	TGTGCCAGCTCACCACCACTAACTGACAGGGGGCACTTCCTGGACATTCAGTACTTC	CASSPPLTDRGHFLDIQYF
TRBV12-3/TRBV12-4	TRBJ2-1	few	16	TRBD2	TGTGCCAGCAGTTTAGGGGAACTAGCGGGGTACAATGAGCAGTTCTTC	CASSLGELAGYNEQFF
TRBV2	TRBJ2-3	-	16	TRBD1	TGTGCCAGCAGTCCTCGTAGGGACAGCAAAACAGATACGCAGTATTTT	CASSPRRDSKTDTQYF
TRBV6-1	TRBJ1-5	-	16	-	TGTGCCAGCAGTGAAGCGATATGGGTTAGCAATCAGCCCCAGCATTTT	CASSEAIWVSNQPQHF